This TCR beta chain originates from a study of cytomegalovirus exposure and HLA in healthy donors. Findings and caveats of the study: Usually a TCR sequence was rare, but some public TCRs were found in many donors. The presence/absence work took it that sequencing depth was about the same across donors.

Primers: 60 Vbeta forward and 13 Jbeta reverse. Libraries were prepared by immunoSEQ multiplex PCR; TCRdb keeps only in-frame clonotypes and omits some of them. Of about 160,000 clones listed, about four fifths are singletons. A word on this clone: The antigen is not known.

Germline loops: CDR1 LNHDA, CDR2 SQIVND (reference sequence). The CDR3 spans 15 residues. Between the trimmed V and J ends, which lost 5 bases and 0 bases, there was a span of 11 bases. Input material: PBMCs. The chain joins TRBV19 to TRBJ1-5; D gene unclear. The source of this sequence is a man aged 50-59 years in good health and CMV-seropositive. CDR3: CASSPTRYSNQPQHF. CDR3 in DNA: TGTGCCAGTAGTCCAACAAGATATAGCAATCAGCCCCAGCATTTT.